The 10 T cell receptor beta chains presented below share a single source sample, sequenced in a study of shared clonotypes between healthy human individuals. TCRdb's copy holds only in-frame clones and misses some; the assay was immunoSEQ multiplex PCR. This sample has approximately 2,000,000 clones, with roughly 92% found just once. Material: naive CD4+ T cells from PBMCs. Subset in this sample: CD45RA+ positively selected. These receptors were obtained from a young man in good health. Some clones in this sample may be carry-over from other donors' samples.

This clone has just one count. The rearrangement joins TRBV28 to TRBJ1-4; no clear D gene. Per the germline V gene, CDR1 is MDHEN and CDR2 is SYDVKM. V was cut by 3 bases and J by 4 bases, with 9 bases left in between. The CDR3 contains 14 residues. In nucleotides, the CDR3 is TGTGCCAGCAGTTTTGGAGGGAGTAATGAAAAACTGTTTTTT. Residues: CASSFGGSNEKLFF.

The CDR3 DNA reads as TGTGCCTGGAGGGTAGGGGTTGAAGCTTTCTTT. Its translation: CAWRVGVEAFF. This chain uses TRBV30 with TRBJ1-1; D is possibly TRBD1 (5 bases). V was trimmed by 3 bases and J by 7 bases, leaving 9 bases between them. CDR1 and CDR2 from the germline V gene are GTSNPN and SVGIG (reference sequence). The CDR3 has 11 amino acids.

The rearrangement uses TRBV28 and TRBJ2-1; weak D call: TRBD1 (6 bases). With 5 bases removed from V and 0 bases from J, the gap between germline ends came to 20 bases. CDR3 size: 18 residues. From germline, CDR1 is MDHEN and CDR2 SYDVKM. The CDR3 DNA sequence: TGTGCCAGCAGTGCCGGGACACCTAAGAGGGACTCCTACAATGAGCAGTTCTTC. It yields the protein CASSAGTPKRDSYNEQFF.

The chain employs TRBV4-2 and TRBJ2-1; 14 bases line up with TRBD2. CDR3 length equals 16 residues. Trimming at V came to 1 base and at J to 6 bases, leaving 2 bases not matched to a gene. The germline gives CDR1 LGHNA, CDR2 YNFKEQ. The CDR3 DNA reads as TGTGCCAGCAGCCAAGCCGGGACTAGCGGGAGCAATGAGCAGTTCTTC. Protein: CASSQAGTSGSNEQFF.

In the case of this clone: The identical CDR3 is also encoded by other nucleotide sequences in the sample. The rearrangement links TRBV10-3 to TRBJ2-3; 10 bases map to TRBD2. V was clipped by 5 bases and J by 2 bases; unmatched bases: 4. CDR3 size: 15 residues. Germline lookup yields CDR1 ENHRY and CDR2 SYGVKD. CDR3 residues: CAISWTSGNTDTQYF. For the CDR3, the DNA is TGTGCCATCAGTTGGACTAGCGGAAACACAGATACGCAGTATTTT.

The genes are TRBV11-2 and TRBJ2-2; D not certain. The V and J ends lost 3 bases and 2 bases respectively, with 10 bases between them. The CDR3 consists of 15 residues. The germline gives CDR1 SGHAT, CDR2 FQNNGV. The CDR3 protein is CASSLDGTNTGELFF. For the CDR3, the DNA is TGTGCCAGCAGCTTGGACGGTACTAACACCGGGGAGCTGTTTTTT. Variable domain in full (rest from reference TRBV11-2 and TRBJ2-2): EAGVAQSPRYKIIEKRQSVAFWCNPISGHATLYWYQQILGQGPKLLIQFQNNGVVDDSQLPKDRFSAERLKGVDSTLKIQPAKLEDSAVYLCASSLDGTNTGELFFGEGSRLTVL.

This rearrangement joins TRBV28 to TRBJ2-7; possible D gene TRBD1, 6 bases. Germline-derived CDR1 and CDR2 are MDHEN and SYDVKM. This CDR3 contains 13 residues. Trimming removed 6 bases from V and 5 bases from J, with 14 bases in between. The CDR3 DNA reads as TGTGCCAGCAGCCCCCAGGGGAGACACGAGCAGTACTTC. Translation gives CASSPQGRHEQYF. Drawing the rest from reference TRBV28 and TRBJ2-7, the complete variable domain is DVKVTQSSRYLVKRTGEKVFLECVQDMDHENMFWYRQDPGLGLRLIYFSYDVKMKEKGDIPEGYSVSREKKERFSLILESASTNQTSMYLCASSPQGRHEQYFGPGTRLTVT.

The rearrangement joins TRBV5-4 to TRBJ2-2, with TRBD1 matching over 8 bases. Germline V lookup: CDR1 SGHNT, CDR2 YYREEE (reference sequence). Trimming took 4 bases from V and 2 from J; bases not matched to a gene: 7. This CDR3 is 16 amino acids long. CDR3: CASSNRDRSNTGELFF. The CDR3 DNA follows: TGTGCCAGCAGCAACCGGGACAGGTCAAACACCGGGGAGCTGTTTTTT.

The chain joins TRBV6-6 to TRBJ2-7; no definite D call. V lost 2 bases, J lost 6 bases, and 11 bases lay in between. Germline CDR1 MNHNY, CDR2 SVGAGI (reference sequence). This CDR3 comprises 13 residues. CDR3 region: CASSYRLGSEQYF. The CDR3 bases are TGTGCCAGCAGTTACCGACTCGGCTCCGAGCAGTACTTC.

V is TRBV7-9 and J is TRBJ2-3; 10 bases are a match to TRBD1. Germline V CDR1 and CDR2: SEHNR, FQNEAQ (reference sequence). The CDR3 has 15 residues. Germline trimming cut 4 bases from V and 1 base from J; bases unmatched to any gene: 2. CDR3 coding DNA: TGTGCCAGCAGCTCAGGGACAGGGGGCACAGATACGCAGTATTTT. Protein product: CASSSGTGGTDTQYF.